Listed here is a single T cell receptor beta chain. In this sample, this clone turned up once. This clone's antigen is unknown. No base quality information exists; no much larger clone differs at one position. The data were obtained in a study of shared clonotypes between healthy human individuals (dated by TCRdb to 2020 to 2021). Background on the whole study: A couple of women and three men aged 18 to 49 years were included in the cohort. To estimate repertoire size and how much clonotypes are shared between individuals, the study performed deep sequencing of blood TCR repertoires from about 5 healthy adults. To increase sequencing depth and limit assay-specific biases, different laboratories used diverse techniques to prepare libraries and sequence TCR repertoires. For each donor, three plates each were used for CD4 naive and CD4 memory, two plates were used for CD8 naive, and one plate was used for CD8 memory. Per donor, leukapheresis produced somewhere between about 0.8 and 9 billion PBMCs.

TCR CDR3 regions were amplified from genomic DNA by multiplex PCR using the deep immunoSEQ assay. Genomic DNA extracted from each cell subset was distributed evenly over all wells of several immunoSEQ 96-well plates, and each plate served as one replicate. Each replicate PCR for sorted subsets received around 0.2 ug genomic DNA, equal to roughly 29,000 T cell genomes. Purified libraries were measured with a Qubit 3.0 fluorometer, size-checked on a Bioanalyzer 2100, and measured again with the KAPA Library Quantification kit. Each immunoSEQ 96-well plate was sequenced on its own single-read 150-cycle Illumina NextSeq 550 flow cell. The paper's processing steps were these. The immunoSEQ output contained only junctional sequences without quality scores, so filtering could not match that applied to full-length reads. Sequences were annotated with PyIR, a Python wrapper for IgBLAST v1.9, and V/J genes and CDR3 were assigned using IMGT germline references. Reads with weak V/J assignments (E-value above 1e-6), missing CDR3, stop codons, out-of-frame junctions, or ambiguous translated residues were removed. A V3J clonotype was defined by an identical inferred V gene, J gene, and CDR3 amino acid sequence. To compute the percentage overlap between repertoires, the number of shared unique clonotypes was divided by the size of the smaller repertoire. RTK rarefaction, the Chao1 estimator, and Recon v2.1 estimates of unobserved clonotypes were used to assess repertoire richness. Generation probabilities for all TCRbeta clonotypes obtained by the gDNA method from a handful of donors were computed using OLGA. The source is immuneACCESS, and TCRdb retained only in-frame sequences with V and J called. Part of the clones is not carried over; for the studies checked, unresolved V genes explain less than half of this, and the remainder is unexplained. V and J calls and clone size come straight from that table; D and trimming were deduced from the DNA. The sample has 2 million to 2.5 million clones on record, more than 85% of them singletons. The top ten constitute under 0.45% of the sample.

The study at large found these results: Pairwise subsampling indicated that sequencing depth was expected to affect the degree of clonotype sharing among donors. Even with the large sequencing depth, rarefaction of the sorted-subset datasets indicated that sequencing was incomplete. Compared with non-shared clonotypes, clonotypes shared by all four sorted-subset donors had higher generation probabilities. Sharing across a few donors was observed for approximately 5% of naive CD4, 3% to 4% of naive CD8, roughly 2.3% of memory CD4, and roughly 0.4% of memory CD8 clonotypes. Naive subsets generally had larger estimated clonotype richness than memory subsets. Because the study included a small number of donors, the genetic and exposure-history diversity represented was limited. Sampling was restricted to blood, and TCR repertoires in tissue are likely to differ from TCR repertoires in blood.

Healthy HIV-negative adults with no recently reported acute infections or vaccinations were included as donors. Only Caucasian adults living in Nashville, Tennessee, USA were represented among the donors. Magnetic negative selection was used to enrich CD4+ T cells, after which naive cells were positively selected on CD45RA and the negative fraction became the memory subset. After blood collection by leukapheresis, PBMCs were isolated using Ficoll-Histopaque density gradient centrifugation and then cryopreserved in the vapor phase of liquid nitrogen. Analytical flow cytometry was used to check the purity and quantity of every magnetically sorted T cell population. Genomic DNA was isolated from every sorted fraction and measured by UV absorbance on a Nanodrop 2000c. The receptor's source is a man aged 18 to 29 in good health. Some clones in this sample may be carry-over from other donors' samples. What was sequenced was naive CD4+ T cells from PBMCs. Taken with the paper, the label for cell subset or site translates to: CD45RA+ positively selected.

The DNA sequence is given as TGTGCCAGTAGTTTCCGGGCCGCACAAGAGACCCAGTACTTC. This is translated as CASSFRAAQETQYF. The sequence joins TRBV19 to TRBJ2-5; too little of a D gene remains to name it. Reading the germline V gene (reference sequence) gives CDR1 LNHDA and CDR2 SQIVND. Between the V and J ends, shortened by 5 bases and 2 bases respectively, the junction contains 12 bases. The CDR3 has 14 amino acids, counting the end cysteine and phenylalanine. The kept DNA is CDR3 alone, 42 bases in frame from the first base.